The clone carrying this T cell receptor beta chain was picked up many times. Its antigen is undetermined. TCRdb reprocessed the RACE reads with MiXCR, giving one entry per CDR3 protein. The sample shows 120,000 or so distinct CDR3 sequences, around 11% of them seen only once. Noted time point: patch test 3, about 24 weeks after DPC sensitization. Treatment here: therapeutic diphenylcyclopropenone sensitization with weekly scalp DPC. The data were obtained in a study of human T cells and chemical hapten exposure. Regarding the study as a whole: Every donor had alopecia, and their immune response may therefore differ from healthy people's.

V lost 5 bases and J lost 5, with 18 bases in between. This CDR3 spans 15 amino acids. The germline CDR1 and CDR2 sequences are MNHEY and SVGAGI. The genes are TRBV6-5 and TRBJ1-1; D is possibly TRBD1 (6 bases). The material sequenced was whole blood, taken in connection with sensitization to the hapten diphenylcyclopropenone (DPC). This clonotype originated in a woman between 50 and 59 years old with alopecia areata. Some clones in this sample may be carry-over from other donors' samples. In DNA form, the CDR3 reads TGTGCCAGCAGTCCGCTTGAGGACAGAGGAACTGAAGCTTTCTTT. Protein: CASSPLEDRGTEAFF.